The 17 T cell receptor beta chains below all came from one sample that was sequenced in a study of neurological immune-mediated disorders. Via MiXCR, TCRdb re-called the 5' RACE reads, giving one row per CDR3 protein. The data contain about 46,000 distinct CDR3 sequences, roughly 4% of them singletons. The material sequenced was PBMCs. Source of these receptors: a woman aged 55-75 years with multiple sclerosis.

In this sample, this clonotype turned up many times. This chain joins TRBV7-2 and TRBJ2-3; 8 bases line up with TRBD1. After removal of 3 bases from V and 8 bases from J, the junction contained 4 bases not matched to a gene. The CDR3 consists of 13 residues. Germline values: CDR1 SGHTA, CDR2 FQGNSA. CDR3 sequence reads: CASSFTQGGTQYF. The CDR3 nucleotides are TGTGCCAGCAGCTTTACACAGGGGGGTACGCAGTATTTT.

This clonotype appeared many times. The genes are TRBV13 and TRBJ1-2; TRBD1 aligns across 8 bases. The J segment lost 5 bases and the V segment lost 4 bases, leaving 3 bases of the junction unmatched. This CDR3 spans 13 amino acids. CDR1 and CDR2 from the germline V gene are PRHDT and FYEKMQ (reference sequence). The CDR3 DNA is TGTGCCAGCAGCTCGGGACAGGCTTATGGCTACACCTTC. Its protein is CASSSGQAYGYTF.

The genes are TRBV21-1 and TRBJ1-2; TRBD1 is the table's D call, not checked against the DNA. TRBV21-1 is described as a pseudogene. The CDR3 length is 15 residues. The CDR3 protein is CASSPVEQGNYGYTF. CDR3 nucleotides: TGTGCCAGCAGTCCCGTCGAGCAGGGGAACTATGGCTACACCTTC.

The table lists this clonotype with many counts. This chain joins TRBV3-1 and TRBJ1-2; D remains ambiguous. V was pared by 1 base and J by 7 bases, with 7 bases between. The germline CDR1 and CDR2 sequences are LGHDT and YNNKEL (reference sequence). The CDR3 is 12 amino acids. The CDR3 DNA is TGTGCCAGCAGCCAAGCTCGGATTGGCTACACCTTC. Translation: CASSQARIGYTF.

This clonotype has at least ten counts. The chain combines TRBV5-1 with TRBJ2-6, with D maybe TRBD1 (6 bases). The CDR3 consists of 17 residues. CDR1 and CDR2 (germline): SGHRS, YFSETQ. V lost 4 bases, J lost 0 bases, and 14 bases lay in between. CDR3 in amino acids: CASSPSVQGSGANVLTF. The DNA of the CDR3 is TGCGCCAGCAGCCCTTCGGTACAGGGCTCTGGGGCCAACGTCCTGACTTTC. Full variable domain (rest looked up from reference TRBV5-1 and TRBJ2-6): KAGVTQTPRYLIKTRGQQVTLSCSPISGHRSVSWYQQTPGQGLQFLFEYFSETQRNKGNFPGRFSGRQFSNSRSEMNVSTLELGDSALYLCASSPSVQGSGANVLTFGAGSRLTVL.

The chain employs TRBV7-2 and TRBJ1-6; D is undetermined. The V end lost 5 bases, the J end lost 6 bases, and 11 bases lay between the germline ends. CDR1 is SGHTA and CDR2 is FQGNSA in the germline V gene. This CDR3 region has 14 residues. CDR3 sequence: CASSPRAPNSPLHF. The DNA of the CDR3 is TGTGCCAGCAGCCCCCGGGCCCCTAATTCACCCCTCCACTTT.

This clonotype appeared a few times. The rearrangement uses TRBV5-1 and TRBJ2-7; D is unclear. CDR1 is SGHRS and CDR2 is YFSETQ in the germline V gene. V was clipped by 2 bases and J by 7 bases, with 10 bases between them. The CDR3 has 12 amino acids. CDR3: CASSFPGREQYF. The DNA of the CDR3 is TGCGCCAGCAGCTTCCCAGGAAGGGAGCAGTACTTC.

In its sample, this clonotype was seen many times. Mismatch with germline at one junction end may stem from a read error. This sequence joins TRBV6-5 and TRBJ2-3; weak D call: TRBD2 (6 bases). Looked up from germline, CDR1 is MNHEY and CDR2 is SVGAGI. CDR3 length: 13 residues. The CDR3 sequence is CASSNSGTYTQYF. For the CDR3, the DNA is TGTGCCAGCAGTAACTCCGGGACTTATACGCAGTATTTT.

The chain recombines TRBV6-2 or TRBV6-3 with TRBJ2-2; TRBD2 matches at 12 bases. Germline V CDR1 and CDR2: MNHEY, SVGEGT. The length of the CDR3 is 14 residues. Trimming took 7 bases from V and 6 from J; bases not matched to a gene: 3. CDR3 in DNA: TGTGCCAGCAAAGGACTAGCGGGGCCCGGGGAGCTGTTTTTT. Translation gives CASKGLAGPGELFF.

At least ten counts were recorded for this clonotype. The V and J genes are TRBV20-1 and TRBJ1-5; D not certain. The germline V gene encodes CDR1 DFQATT and CDR2 SNEGSKA (reference sequence). Trimming pared 2 bases from V and 7 bases from J, leaving 9 bases between. The CDR3 consists of 12 residues. This chain's CDR3 is CSARSGYQPQHF. CDR3 bases: TGCAGTGCTAGAAGCGGGTACCAGCCCCAGCATTTT.

There are a few counts of this clonotype. V usage is TRBV20-1 and J usage is TRBJ2-7; D ambiguous. From germline, CDR1 is DFQATT and CDR2 SNEGSKA (reference sequence). V lost 2 bases, J lost 4 bases, and 9 bases lay in between. The CDR3 sequence is 12 residues long. The CDR3 nucleotides read TGCAGTGCTAGACCGGACGGGTACGAGCAGTACGTC. Amino acids: CSARPDGYEQYV.

This clonotype has at least ten counts. The rearrangement uses TRBV20-1 and TRBJ2-2; D not certain. The CDR3 totals 11 residues. Germline values: CDR1 DFQATT, CDR2 SNEGSKA (reference sequence). V was cut by 5 bases and J by 7 bases, with 8 bases left in between. CDR3 DNA sequence: TGCAGTGCTTGGACCGGCGGGGAGCTGTTTTTT. As protein: CSAWTGGELFF.

This clonotype was seen repeatedly, ten times or more. The chain combines TRBV12-3 or TRBV12-4 with TRBJ1-5; a possible D gene is TRBD1 (5 bases). The CDR3 covers 13 residues. Trimming shortened V by 6 bases and J by 7 bases, and 13 bases separated the two germline ends. CDR3 nucleotide sequence: TGTGCCAGCAGCCCCGTTGGGGGACAGCCCCAGCATTTT. This translates into CASSPVGGQPQHF.

The J gene is TRBJ2-3, the V gene TRBV9, with 15 bases matching TRBD2. Germline V gene sequence: CDR1 SGDLS, CDR2 YYNGEE. The CDR3 contains 20 residues. Trimming removed 3 bases from V and 1 base from J; junction bases left unmatched: 12. CDR3 nucleotide sequence: TGTGCCAGCAGCGGAGACGGGACTAGCGGGAGGTACACACGCACAGATACGCAGTATTTT. Translating it yields CASSGDGTSGRYTRTDTQYF.

In this sample, this clonotype turned up many times. This chain uses TRBV6-2 or TRBV6-3 with TRBJ1-6; weak D call: TRBD1 (6 bases). Germline assignment: CDR1 MNHEY and CDR2 SVGEGT. CDR3 size: 16 residues. V gave up 7 bases and J gave up 4 bases, with 17 bases separating them. CDR3 protein: CASKGTLGRYNSPLHF. The CDR3 DNA is TGTGCCAGCAAAGGGACACTTGGCCGATATAATTCACCCCTCCACTTT.

The V and J genes are TRBV28 and TRBJ1-2; TRBD1 matches at 7 bases. Germline-derived CDR1 and CDR2 are MDHEN and SYDVKM. The J segment lost 4 bases and the V segment lost 5 bases, leaving 10 bases of the junction unmatched. The CDR3 totals 15 residues. The chain's CDR3 is CASSPTGPYSYGYTF. CDR3 nucleotides: TGTGCCAGCAGTCCGACAGGGCCTTACTCCTATGGCTACACCTTC.

This clonotype showed up many times. This chain links TRBV5-1 with TRBJ2-1; tentative D call: TRBD2 (6 bases). The CDR3 runs 14 residues. With 1 base removed from V and 8 bases from J, the gap between germline ends came to 13 bases. From germline, CDR1 is SGHRS and CDR2 YFSETQ. CDR3 sequence (DNA): TGCGCCAGCAGCTTGTGGAGGGAGTTGGATGAGCAGTTCTTC. Protein sequence: CASSLWRELDEQFF. Using reference TRBV5-1 and TRBJ2-1 for the parts outside the CDR3, the full variable domain is KAGVTQTPRYLIKTRGQQVTLSCSPISGHRSVSWYQQTPGQGLQFLFEYFSETQRNKGNFPGRFSGRQFSNSRSEMNVSTLELGDSALYLCASSLWRELDEQFFGPGTRLTVL.